This T cell receptor (beta chain) was recorded in a study of cytomegalovirus exposure and HLA in healthy donors. V trimming: 3 bases; J trimming: 4 bases; junction bases outside the gene matches: 3. This CDR3 has 15 amino acids. In germline, CDR1 is KGHSH, CDR2 LQKENI. The PCR made use of 60 Vbeta and 13 Jbeta primers. Using immunoSEQ multiplex PCR, the repertoire was profiled, and TCRdb retains in-frame clones only, with some absent. The sample records 130,000 or so clones, about 82% being singletons. This TCR was recovered from a man aged 30 to 39 in good health and CMV-seronegative. The V and J genes are TRBV18 and TRBJ2-1; 10 bases map to TRBD2. The sequencing input was PBMCs. The CDR3 nucleotides read TGTGCCAGCTCACCTAATAGCGGGAGGTACAATGAGCAGTTCTTC. This encodes CASSPNSGRYNEQFF. Complete variable domain (other parts from reference TRBV18 and TRBJ2-1): NAGVMQNPRHLVRRRGQEARLRCSPMKGHSHVYWYRQLPEEGLKFMVYLQKENIIDESGMPKERFSAEFPKEGPSILRIQQVVRGDSAAYFCASSPNSGRYNEQFFGPGTRLTVL.